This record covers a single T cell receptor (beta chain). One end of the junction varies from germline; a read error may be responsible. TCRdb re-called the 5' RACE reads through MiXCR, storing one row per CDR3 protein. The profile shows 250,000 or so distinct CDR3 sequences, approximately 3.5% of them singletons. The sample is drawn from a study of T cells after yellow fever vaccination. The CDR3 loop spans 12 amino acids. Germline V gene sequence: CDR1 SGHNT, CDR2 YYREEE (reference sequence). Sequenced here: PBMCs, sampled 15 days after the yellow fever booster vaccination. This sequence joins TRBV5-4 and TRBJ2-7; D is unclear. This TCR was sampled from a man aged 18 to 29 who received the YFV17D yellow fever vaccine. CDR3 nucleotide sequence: TGTGACAGCAGCTTCGACGGCTACGAGCAGTACTTC. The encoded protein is CDSSFDGYEQYF.